This T cell receptor beta chain was recovered during a study of PD-L1 blockade in urothelial cancer. Whole-study context: Intravenous atezolizumab, 1,200 mg every 3 weeks, was begun by patients in the mid-2010s. At 3 weeks (second dose) and 6 weeks after starting treatment, blood was analyzed.

Time point specified: peripheral blood 6 weeks after treatment start. Each PCR reaction had synthetic TCR analog templates spiked into it. TCRdb's copy holds only in-frame clones and misses some; the assay was immunoSEQ multiplex PCR. The sample lists more than 60,000 clones; more than 70% were seen once. This CDR3 has 14 amino acids. Trimming removed 5 bases at V and 2 bases at J, with 13 bases between. CDR1 and CDR2 from the germline V gene are SGHRS and YFSETQ. The source of this sequence is a man aged 55 to 70 with urothelial cancer. The sample was PBMCs, taken around atezolizumab (anti-PD-L1) treatment. V usage is TRBV5-1 and J usage is TRBJ1-1; D gene uncertain. The CDR3 nucleotides are TGCGCCAGCAGGACCCCAGGAGGAAACACTGAAGCTTTCTTT. This encodes CASRTPGGNTEAFF.